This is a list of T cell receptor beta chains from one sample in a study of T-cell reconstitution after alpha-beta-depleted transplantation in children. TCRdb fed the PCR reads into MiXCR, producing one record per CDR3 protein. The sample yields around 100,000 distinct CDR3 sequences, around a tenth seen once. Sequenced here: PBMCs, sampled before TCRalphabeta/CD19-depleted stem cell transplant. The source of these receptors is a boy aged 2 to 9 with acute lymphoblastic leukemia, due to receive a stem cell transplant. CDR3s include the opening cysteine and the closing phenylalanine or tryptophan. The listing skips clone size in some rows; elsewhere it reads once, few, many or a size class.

CDR3 protein: CASSLANRPIRQETQYF
J gene: TRBJ2-5
V gene: TRBV5-6
clone size: many

CDR3 protein: CASTFPGRGNNEQFF
J gene: TRBJ2-1
V gene: TRBV6-1
clone size: .

CDR3 protein: CSAKAASGRAYNEQFF
J gene: TRBJ2-1
V gene: TRBV20-1
clone size: many

CDR3 protein: CASSPAPGQGAYEQYF
J gene: TRBJ2-7
V gene: TRBV28
clone size: few

CDR3 protein: CASSFGASSSPLHF
J gene: TRBJ1-6
V gene: TRBV7-2
clone size: .

CDR3 protein: CASSNPRELQEQFF
J gene: TRBJ2-1
V gene: TRBV5-1
clone size: many

CDR3 protein: CASSFTGKPEAFF
J gene: TRBJ1-1
V gene: TRBV5-5
clone size: many

CDR3 protein: CASSLRDTQYF
J gene: TRBJ2-3
V gene: TRBV3-1
clone size: once

CDR3 protein: CAISEPGGNSGNTIYF
J gene: TRBJ1-3
V gene: TRBV10-3
clone size: few

CDR3 protein: CASSYGSGASSTDTQYF
J gene: TRBJ2-3
V gene: TRBV7-9
clone size: few

CDR3 protein: CASSPLSGNTIYF
J gene: TRBJ1-3
V gene: TRBV3-1
clone size: .

CDR3 protein: CASSLEGAGANVLTF
J gene: TRBJ2-6
V gene: TRBV5-6
clone size: few

CDR3 protein: CASSFWGMNTEAFF
J gene: TRBJ1-1
V gene: TRBV12-3/TRBV12-4
clone size: few

CDR3 protein: CASSQDGESYEQFF
J gene: TRBJ2-1
V gene: TRBV4-2
clone size: few

CDR3 protein: CSASHDDSGTDTDTQYF
J gene: TRBJ2-3
V gene: TRBV20-1
clone size: .

CDR3 protein: CSARDKRVGGGELFF
J gene: TRBJ2-2
V gene: TRBV20-1
clone size: .

CDR3 protein: CASAEGTYEQYF
J gene: TRBJ2-7
V gene: TRBV7-9
clone size: few

CDR3 protein: CSARRDRNYGYAF
J gene: TRBJ1-2
V gene: TRBV20-1
clone size: .

CDR3 protein: CASSLGQVNTGELFF
J gene: TRBJ2-2
V gene: TRBV5-6
clone size: .

CDR3 protein: CASSPGTGGYGYTF
J gene: TRBJ1-2
V gene: TRBV3-1
clone size: few

CDR3 protein: CASSYSRNNEQFF
J gene: TRBJ2-1
V gene: TRBV6-5
clone size: .

CDR3 protein: CASRLGTALETQYF
J gene: TRBJ2-5
V gene: TRBV3-1
clone size: many

CDR3 protein: CASSLLGRLAGYEQYF
J gene: TRBJ2-7
V gene: TRBV7-2
clone size: many

CDR3 protein: CASSLEGVGGYTF
J gene: TRBJ1-2
V gene: TRBV5-5
clone size: few

CDR3 protein: CAAGGSYEQYF
J gene: TRBJ2-7
V gene: TRBV28
clone size: .

CDR3 protein: CSARGGVDNEKLFF
J gene: TRBJ1-4
V gene: TRBV20-1
clone size: .

CDR3 protein: CSARDRSRGLAYQETQYF
J gene: TRBJ2-5
V gene: TRBV20-1
clone size: many

CDR3 protein: CASSLGTAYNSPLHF
J gene: TRBJ1-6
V gene: TRBV5-1
clone size: few

CDR3 protein: CATSAKASGNGEQYF
J gene: TRBJ2-7
V gene: TRBV24-1
clone size: .

CDR3 protein: CASKEHTTNEKLFF
J gene: TRBJ1-4
V gene: TRBV2
clone size: .

CDR3 protein: CASLTRGNNEQFF
J gene: TRBJ2-1
V gene: TRBV12-3/TRBV12-4
clone size: many

CDR3 protein: CASSPALGPPYEQYF
J gene: TRBJ2-7
V gene: TRBV7-7
clone size: .

CDR3 protein: CASSAVTRGDTEAFF
J gene: TRBJ1-1
V gene: TRBV11-2
clone size: many

CDR3 protein: CSARNQDRASYGYTF
J gene: TRBJ1-2
V gene: TRBV20-1
clone size: .

CDR3 protein: CSARDGRTYNEQFF
J gene: TRBJ2-1
V gene: TRBV20-1
clone size: few

CDR3 protein: CASSPSSTGNTIYF
J gene: TRBJ1-3
V gene: TRBV5-5
clone size: few

CDR3 protein: CASSFLKTQYF
J gene: TRBJ2-5
V gene: TRBV7-9
clone size: .

CDR3 protein: CASSPRQGQDTEAFF
J gene: TRBJ1-1
V gene: TRBV3-1
clone size: .

CDR3 protein: CSARATSGSPGETQYF
J gene: TRBJ2-5
V gene: TRBV20-1
clone size: .

CDR3 protein: CSAISRQGGSPLHF
J gene: TRBJ1-6
V gene: TRBV20-1
clone size: few

CDR3 protein: CASSSDRGNQVGSYEQYF
J gene: TRBJ2-7
V gene: TRBV7-9
clone size: .

CDR3 protein: CSAEIPLNSNQPQHF
J gene: TRBJ1-5
V gene: TRBV20-1
clone size: .

CDR3 protein: CASSEGGFGSRRVTQYF
J gene: TRBJ2-3
V gene: TRBV2
clone size: few

CDR3 protein: CASSSQGPNDSPLHF
J gene: TRBJ1-6
V gene: TRBV7-2
clone size: .

CDR3 protein: CALEEDSIF
J gene: TRBJ2-3
V gene: TRBV29-1
clone size: .

CDR3 protein: CASSFVPLDAFPSYEQYF
J gene: TRBJ2-7
V gene: TRBV28
clone size: .

CDR3 protein: CASSERAGSPGADTQYF
J gene: TRBJ2-3
V gene: TRBV2
clone size: few

CDR3 protein: CASGSGRYGTQYF
J gene: TRBJ2-5
V gene: TRBV10-2
clone size: few

CDR3 protein: CASSLNAGGPNEQFF
J gene: TRBJ2-1
V gene: TRBV5-1
clone size: many

CDR3 protein: CASSQGGEQYF
J gene: TRBJ2-7
V gene: TRBV6-5
clone size: many

CDR3 protein: CSAPTGKKNSEAFF
J gene: TRBJ1-1
V gene: TRBV20-1
clone size: few

CDR3 protein: CASSYRTSGSIGEQFF
J gene: TRBJ2-1
V gene: TRBV12-3/TRBV12-4
clone size: once

CDR3 protein: CASSLAKRGIMYEQYF
J gene: TRBJ2-7
V gene: TRBV7-8
clone size: many

CDR3 protein: CASSLGVWGEAIYF
J gene: TRBJ1-3
V gene: TRBV7-6
clone size: many

CDR3 protein: CASSLLQSTDTQYF
J gene: TRBJ2-3
V gene: TRBV5-1
clone size: .

CDR3 protein: CASSFRSRYEQYF
J gene: TRBJ2-7
V gene: TRBV28
clone size: .

CDR3 protein: CSARDLGTSGYNEQFF
J gene: TRBJ2-1
V gene: TRBV20-1
clone size: .

CDR3 protein: CASYLDRYTDTQYF
J gene: TRBJ2-3
V gene: TRBV7-8
clone size: many

CDR3 protein: CASSLVGDSYEQYF
J gene: TRBJ2-7
V gene: TRBV5-6
clone size: many

CDR3 protein: CASSLWRERRETQYF
J gene: TRBJ2-5
V gene: TRBV7-8
clone size: few